The table lists the clone carrying this TCR beta chain with a count of one. The antigen is unknown. CDR1 is SNHLY and CDR2 is FYNNEI in the germline V gene. Trimming removed 11 bases from V and 6 bases from J; junction bases left unmatched: 10. CDR3 length equals 13 residues. TCRdb's table, derived via immunoSEQ multiplex PCR, lists solely in-frame clones and lacks some. Among 200,000 to 300,000 clones, about nine tenths were seen once, and the ten largest hold around 3.1%. The sample comes from a study of cytomegalovirus exposure and HLA in healthy donors. Findings and limits, study-wide: The study designated 150 or so TCR beta chains cytomegalovirus-associated.

The chain recombines TRBV2 with TRBJ2-7; 10 bases match TRBD1. Sequenced: PBMCs. This receptor was identified in a young woman in good health and CMV-seronegative. CDR3 bases: TGTGCCGGGAGGGGACAGGGGTATTTCGAGCAGTACTTC. Amino acids: CAGRGQGYFEQYF. Complete variable domain (other parts from reference TRBV2 and TRBJ2-7): EPEVTQTPSHQVTQMGQEVILRCVPISNHLYFYWYRQILGQKVEFLVSFYNNEISEKSEIFDDQFSVERPDGSNFTLKIRSTKLEDSAMYFCAGRGQGYFEQYFGPGTRLTVT.